This entry describes one T cell receptor beta chain. This sample was included in a study of blood T cells in healthy people across ages. Combining a sample-barcoded 5' primer with a J-beta primer mix, a second PCR ran for roughly 6 to 11 cycles. A single record per CDR3 protein comes from TCRdb applying MiXCR to the 5' RACE reads. The sample has fewer than 2,000,000 distinct CDR3 sequences, around 40% seen once. CDR1 is SGHTA and CDR2 is FQGNSA in the germline V gene. V shed 1 base, J shed 1 base, and the junction held 7 bases outside the gene matches. This CDR3 spans 16 amino acids. This TCR came from a human donor in good health. The chain combines TRBV7-2 with TRBJ2-7, with 7 bases lining up with TRBD2. Material for sequencing was blood. CDR3 DNA: TGTGCCAGCAGCTTAGGGGGGGGAATGAGTTCCTACGAGCAGTACTTC. Translating gives CASSLGGGMSSYEQYF.